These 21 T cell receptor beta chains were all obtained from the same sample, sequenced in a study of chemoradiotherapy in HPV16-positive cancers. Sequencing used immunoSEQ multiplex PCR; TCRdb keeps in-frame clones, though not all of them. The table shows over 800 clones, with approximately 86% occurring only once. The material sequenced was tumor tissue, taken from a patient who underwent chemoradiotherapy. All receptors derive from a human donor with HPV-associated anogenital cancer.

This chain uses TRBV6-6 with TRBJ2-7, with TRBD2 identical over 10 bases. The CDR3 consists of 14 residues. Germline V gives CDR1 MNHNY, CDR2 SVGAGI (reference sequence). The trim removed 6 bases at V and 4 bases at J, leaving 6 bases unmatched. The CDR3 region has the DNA TGTGCCAGCAGCTTAGCGGGAGGTTCGTACGAGCAGTACTTC. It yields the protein CASSLAGGSYEQYF.

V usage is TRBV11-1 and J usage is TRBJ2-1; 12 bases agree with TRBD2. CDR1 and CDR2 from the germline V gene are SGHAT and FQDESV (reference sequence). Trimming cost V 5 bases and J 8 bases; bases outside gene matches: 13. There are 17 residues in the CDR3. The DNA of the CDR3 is TGTGCCAGCAGCCCCCCTCTAGCGGGAGGGCCCAGGGATGAGCAGTTCTTC. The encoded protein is CASSPPLAGGPRDEQFF.

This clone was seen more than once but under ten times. CDR3 nucleotide sequence: TGTGCCAGCAGCCTCGACAGGGGGGCCAACAATGAGCAGTTCTTC. It translates to CASSLDRGANNEQFF. The J gene is TRBJ2-1, the V gene TRBV4-2; 9 bases are shared with TRBD1. The CDR3 spans 15 residues. Germline V lookup: CDR1 LGHNA, CDR2 YNFKEQ. Trimming removed 4 bases from V and 5 bases from J; junction bases left unmatched: 6.

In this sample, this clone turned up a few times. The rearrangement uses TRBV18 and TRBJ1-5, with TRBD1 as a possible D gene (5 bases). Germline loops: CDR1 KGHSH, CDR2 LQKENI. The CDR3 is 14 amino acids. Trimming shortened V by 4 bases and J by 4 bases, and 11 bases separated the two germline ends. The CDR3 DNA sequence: TGTGCCAGCTCACTTTCAGGGCGGAATCAGCCCCAGCATTTT. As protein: CASSLSGRNQPQHF.

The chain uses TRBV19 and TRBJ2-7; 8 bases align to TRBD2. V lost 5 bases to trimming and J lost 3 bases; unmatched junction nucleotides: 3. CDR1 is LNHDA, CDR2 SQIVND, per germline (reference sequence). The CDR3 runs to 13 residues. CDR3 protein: CASSGTRSYEQYF. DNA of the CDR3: TGTGCCAGTAGTGGGACTAGAAGCTACGAGCAGTACTTC.

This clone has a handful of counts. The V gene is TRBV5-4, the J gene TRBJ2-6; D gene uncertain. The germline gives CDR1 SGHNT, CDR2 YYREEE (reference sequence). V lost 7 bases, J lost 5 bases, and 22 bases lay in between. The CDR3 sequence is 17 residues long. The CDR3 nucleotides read TGTGCCAGCCCTGAAGTTACCAGACAAAGTCGGGCCAACGTCCTGACTTTC. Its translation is CASPEVTRQSRANVLTF. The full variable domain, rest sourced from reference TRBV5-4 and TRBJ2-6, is ETGVTQSPTHLIKTRGQQVTLRCSSQSGHNTVSWYQQALGQGPQFIFQYYREEENGRGNFPPRFSGLQFPNYSSELNVNALELDDSALYLCASPEVTRQSRANVLTFGAGSRLTVL.

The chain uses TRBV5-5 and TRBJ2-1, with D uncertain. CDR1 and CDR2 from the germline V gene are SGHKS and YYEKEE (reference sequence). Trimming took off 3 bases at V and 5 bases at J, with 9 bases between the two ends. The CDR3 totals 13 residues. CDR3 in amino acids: CASSWHSDNEQFF. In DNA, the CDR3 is TGTGCCAGCAGCTGGCACTCGGACAATGAGCAGTTCTTC.

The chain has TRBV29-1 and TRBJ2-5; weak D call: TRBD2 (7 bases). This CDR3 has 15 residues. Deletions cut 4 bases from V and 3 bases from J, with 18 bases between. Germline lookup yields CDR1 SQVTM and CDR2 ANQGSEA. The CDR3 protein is CSVVGLSGGEETQYF. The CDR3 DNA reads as TGCAGCGTTGTGGGTTTGTCGGGGGGCGAAGAGACCCAGTACTTC.

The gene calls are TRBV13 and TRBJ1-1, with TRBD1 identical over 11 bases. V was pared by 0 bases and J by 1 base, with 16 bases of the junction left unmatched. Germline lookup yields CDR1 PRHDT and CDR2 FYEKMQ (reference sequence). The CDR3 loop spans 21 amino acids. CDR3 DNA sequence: TGTGCCAGCAGCTTAGGCCTACTAACGGACAGGGGGCTCATAAGGAACACTGAAGCTTTCTTT. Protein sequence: CASSLGLLTDRGLIRNTEAFF.

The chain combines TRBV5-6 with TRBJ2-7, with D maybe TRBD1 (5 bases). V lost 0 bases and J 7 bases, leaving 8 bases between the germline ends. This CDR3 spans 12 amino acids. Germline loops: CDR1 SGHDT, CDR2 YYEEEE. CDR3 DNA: TGTGCCAGCAGCTTGGCGGCAGGGGAGCAGTACTTC. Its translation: CASSLAAGEQYF.

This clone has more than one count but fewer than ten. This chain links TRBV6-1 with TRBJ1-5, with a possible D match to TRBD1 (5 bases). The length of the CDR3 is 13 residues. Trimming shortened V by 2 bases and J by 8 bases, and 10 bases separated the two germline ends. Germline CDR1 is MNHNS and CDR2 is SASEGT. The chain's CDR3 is CASSETGREPQHF. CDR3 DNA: TGTGCCAGCAGTGAAACAGGCCGAGAGCCCCAGCATTTT.

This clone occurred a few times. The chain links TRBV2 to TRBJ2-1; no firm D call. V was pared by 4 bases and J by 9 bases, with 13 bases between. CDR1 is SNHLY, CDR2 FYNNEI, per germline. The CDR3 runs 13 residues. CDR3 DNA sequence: TGTGCCAGCAGTGTCGCGCCCCCGGCTGAGCAGTTCTTC. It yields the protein CASSVAPPAEQFF.

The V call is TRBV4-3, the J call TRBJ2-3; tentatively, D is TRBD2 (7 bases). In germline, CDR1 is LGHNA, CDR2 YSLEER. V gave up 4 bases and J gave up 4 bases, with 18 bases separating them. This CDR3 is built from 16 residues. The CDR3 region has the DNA TGCGCCAGCAGCCTTTCTGGGGGGGGGCCCGCAGATACGCAGTATTTT. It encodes CASSLSGGGPADTQYF.

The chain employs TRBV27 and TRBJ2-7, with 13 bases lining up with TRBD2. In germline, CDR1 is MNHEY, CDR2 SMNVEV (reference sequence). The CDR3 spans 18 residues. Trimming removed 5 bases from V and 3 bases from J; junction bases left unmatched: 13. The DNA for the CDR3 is TGTGCCAGCAGTCTCGGTCTGGGGACTAGCGGGGTGATCTACGAGCAGTACTTC. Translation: CASSLGLGTSGVIYEQYF.

The CDR3, as DNA: TGCGCCAGCAGCCCAGGGGACCCTTCCTCTGGAAACACCATATATTTT. Amino acids: CASSPGDPSSGNTIYF. The chain recombines TRBV5-1 with TRBJ1-3, with a tentative D call TRBD1 (6 bases). The CDR3 is 16 residues long. Germline V gene data show CDR1 as SGHRS and CDR2 as YFSETQ. Trimming pared 4 bases from V and 0 bases from J, leaving 14 bases between. The variable domain in full, completed from reference TRBV5-1 and TRBJ1-3, reads KAGVTQTPRYLIKTRGQQVTLSCSPISGHRSVSWYQQTPGQGLQFLFEYFSETQRNKGNFPGRFSGRQFSNSRSEMNVSTLELGDSALYLCASSPGDPSSGNTIYFGEGSWLTVV.

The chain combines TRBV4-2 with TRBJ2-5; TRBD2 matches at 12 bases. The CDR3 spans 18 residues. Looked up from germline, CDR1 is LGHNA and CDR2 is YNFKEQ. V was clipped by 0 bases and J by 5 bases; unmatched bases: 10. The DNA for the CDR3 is TGTGCCAGCAGCCAAGAGCTAGCGGGGGGGCCGAGACTGGAGACCCAGTACTTC. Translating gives CASSQELAGGPRLETQYF.

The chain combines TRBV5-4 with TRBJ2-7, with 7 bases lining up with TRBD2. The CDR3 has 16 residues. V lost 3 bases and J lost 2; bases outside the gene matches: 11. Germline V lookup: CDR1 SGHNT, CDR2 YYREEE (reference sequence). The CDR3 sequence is CASSSMGGENPYEQYF. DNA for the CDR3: TGTGCCAGCAGCTCCATGGGGGGGGAGAACCCCTACGAGCAGTACTTC.

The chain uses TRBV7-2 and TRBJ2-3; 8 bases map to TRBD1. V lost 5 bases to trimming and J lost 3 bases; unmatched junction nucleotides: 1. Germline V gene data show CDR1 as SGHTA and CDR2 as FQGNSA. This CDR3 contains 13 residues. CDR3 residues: CASSRTGTDTQYF. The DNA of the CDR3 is TGTGCCAGCAGCCGGACAGGGACAGATACGCAGTATTTT.

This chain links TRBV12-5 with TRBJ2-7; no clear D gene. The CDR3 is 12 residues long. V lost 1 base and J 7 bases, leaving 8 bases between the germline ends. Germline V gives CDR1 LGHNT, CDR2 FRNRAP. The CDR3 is CASGLATKEQYF. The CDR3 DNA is TGTGCTAGTGGTTTGGCTACAAAAGAGCAGTACTTC.

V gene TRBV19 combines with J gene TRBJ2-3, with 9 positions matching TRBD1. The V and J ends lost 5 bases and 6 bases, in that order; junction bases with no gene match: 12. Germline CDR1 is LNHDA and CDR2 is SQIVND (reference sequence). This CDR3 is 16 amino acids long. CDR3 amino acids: CASSARQGGFRDTQYF. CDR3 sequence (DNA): TGTGCCAGTAGTGCCAGACAGGGGGGCTTTCGGGATACGCAGTATTTT.

The CDR3 reads CASSVTGDSNYGYTF. CDR3 sequence (DNA): TGCGCCAGCAGCGTAACCGGGGATTCTAACTATGGCTACACCTTC. V gene TRBV5-1 combines with J gene TRBJ1-2; D gene uncertain. The CDR3 extends over 15 amino acids. Germline V gene sequence: CDR1 SGHRS, CDR2 YFSETQ. V shed 4 bases and J shed 0 bases, with 13 bases lying between them.